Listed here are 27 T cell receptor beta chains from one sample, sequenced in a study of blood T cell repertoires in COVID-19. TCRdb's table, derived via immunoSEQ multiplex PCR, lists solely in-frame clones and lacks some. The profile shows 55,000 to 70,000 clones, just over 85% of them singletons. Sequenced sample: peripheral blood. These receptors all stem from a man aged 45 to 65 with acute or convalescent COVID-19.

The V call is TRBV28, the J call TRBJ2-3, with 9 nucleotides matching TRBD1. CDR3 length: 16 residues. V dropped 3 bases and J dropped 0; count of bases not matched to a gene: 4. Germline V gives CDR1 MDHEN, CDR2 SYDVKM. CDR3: CASSLGQGSSTDTQYF. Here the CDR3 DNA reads TGTGCCAGCAGTTTGGGACAGGGCTCTAGCACAGATACGCAGTATTTT.

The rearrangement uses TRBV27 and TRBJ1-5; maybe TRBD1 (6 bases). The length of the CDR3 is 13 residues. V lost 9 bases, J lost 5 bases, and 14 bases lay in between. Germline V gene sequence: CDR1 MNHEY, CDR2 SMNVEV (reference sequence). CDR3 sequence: CASDIRGDQPQHF. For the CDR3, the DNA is TGTGCCAGTGACATCAGGGGAGATCAGCCCCAGCATTTT.

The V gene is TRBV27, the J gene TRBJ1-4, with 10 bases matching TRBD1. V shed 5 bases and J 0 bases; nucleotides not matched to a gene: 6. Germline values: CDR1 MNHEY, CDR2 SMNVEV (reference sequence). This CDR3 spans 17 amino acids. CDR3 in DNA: TGTGCCAGCAGTCCCAGGGACAGGGGTTCAACTAATGAAAAACTGTTTTTT. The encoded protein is CASSPRDRGSTNEKLFF.

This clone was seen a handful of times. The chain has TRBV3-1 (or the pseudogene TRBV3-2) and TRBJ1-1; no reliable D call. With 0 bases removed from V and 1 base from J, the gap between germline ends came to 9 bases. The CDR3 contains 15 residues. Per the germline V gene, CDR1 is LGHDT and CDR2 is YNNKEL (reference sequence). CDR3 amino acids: CASSQDRGANTEAFF. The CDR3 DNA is TGTGCCAGCAGCCAAGACCGCGGTGCGAACACTGAAGCTTTCTTT.

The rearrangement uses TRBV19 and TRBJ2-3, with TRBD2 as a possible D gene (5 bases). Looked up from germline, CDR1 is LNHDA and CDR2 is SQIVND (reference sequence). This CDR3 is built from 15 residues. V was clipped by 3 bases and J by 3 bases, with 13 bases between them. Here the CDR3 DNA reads TGTGCCAGTAGTATCGTTTCCTGGAGGACAGATACGCAGTATTTT. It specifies CASSIVSWRTDTQYF.

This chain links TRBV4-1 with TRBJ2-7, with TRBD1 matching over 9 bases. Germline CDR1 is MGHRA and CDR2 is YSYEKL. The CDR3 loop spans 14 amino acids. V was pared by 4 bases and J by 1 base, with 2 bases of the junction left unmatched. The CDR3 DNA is TGCGCCAGCAGCCTGACAGGGGGATCCTACGAGCAGTACTTC. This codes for CASSLTGGSYEQYF.

This CDR3 is CASSKTASEQFF. CDR3 sequence (DNA): TGTGCCAGCAGCAAAACAGCCAGTGAGCAGTTCTTC. This chain links TRBV2 with TRBJ2-1; D gene uncertain. The CDR3 is made up of 12 amino acids. Trimming shortened V by 6 bases and J by 9 bases, and 12 bases separated the two germline ends. From germline, CDR1 is SNHLY and CDR2 FYNNEI.

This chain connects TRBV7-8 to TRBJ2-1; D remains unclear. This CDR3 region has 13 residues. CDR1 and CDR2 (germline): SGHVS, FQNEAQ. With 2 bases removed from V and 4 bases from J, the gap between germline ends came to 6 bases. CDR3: CASSLTIYNEQFF. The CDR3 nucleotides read TGTGCCAGCAGCTTAACAATATACAATGAGCAGTTCTTC. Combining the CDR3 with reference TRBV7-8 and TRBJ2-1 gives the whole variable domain GAGVSQSPRYKVAKRGQDVALRCDPISGHVSLFWYQQALGQGPEFLTYFQNEAQLDKSGLPSDRFFAERPEGSVSTLKIQRTQQEDSAVYLCASSLTIYNEQFFGPGTRLTVL.

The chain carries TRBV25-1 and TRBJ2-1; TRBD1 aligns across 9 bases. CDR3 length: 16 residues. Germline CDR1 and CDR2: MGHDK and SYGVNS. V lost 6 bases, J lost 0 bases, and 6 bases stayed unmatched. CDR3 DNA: TGTGCCAGCAGCCTAGGGACAGGGAGCTCCTACAATGAGCAGTTCTTC. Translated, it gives CASSLGTGSSYNEQFF.

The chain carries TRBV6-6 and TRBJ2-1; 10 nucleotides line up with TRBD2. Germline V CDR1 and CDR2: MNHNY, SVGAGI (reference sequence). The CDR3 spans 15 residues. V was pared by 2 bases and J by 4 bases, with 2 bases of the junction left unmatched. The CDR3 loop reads CASSYSGGGYNEQFF. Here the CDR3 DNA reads TGTGCCAGCAGTTACAGCGGGGGGGGATACAATGAGCAGTTCTTC.

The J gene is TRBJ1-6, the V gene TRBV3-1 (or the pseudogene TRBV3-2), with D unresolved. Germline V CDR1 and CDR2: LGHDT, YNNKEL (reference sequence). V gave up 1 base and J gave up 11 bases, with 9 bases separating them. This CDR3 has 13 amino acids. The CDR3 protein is CASSQGVRAPLHF. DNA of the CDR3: TGTGCCAGCAGCCAAGGTGTCCGAGCACCCCTCCACTTT.

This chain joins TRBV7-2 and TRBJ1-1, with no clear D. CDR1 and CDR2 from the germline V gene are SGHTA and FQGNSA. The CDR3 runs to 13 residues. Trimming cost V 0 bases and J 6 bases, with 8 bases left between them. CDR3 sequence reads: CASSLATTAEAFF. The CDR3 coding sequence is TGTGCCAGCAGCTTAGCGACAACAGCTGAAGCTTTCTTT.

The CDR3 nucleotides are TGTGCCAGCAGCCACAGTCAGGGCACTGAAGCTTTCTTT. Its protein is CASSHSQGTEAFF. The V gene is TRBV7-3, the J gene TRBJ1-1; TRBD1 is a possible D gene (5 bases). The CDR3 contains 13 residues. Germline values: CDR1 SGHTA, CDR2 FQGTGA. The V end was cut by 5 bases, the J end by 4 bases, with 11 bases between.

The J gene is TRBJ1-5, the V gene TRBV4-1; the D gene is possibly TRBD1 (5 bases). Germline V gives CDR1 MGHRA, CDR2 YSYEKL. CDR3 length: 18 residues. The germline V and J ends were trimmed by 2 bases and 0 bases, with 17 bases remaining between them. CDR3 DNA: TGCGCCAGCAGCCAATGGGTTCGGGGGGGTTATAGCAATCAGCCCCAGCATTTT. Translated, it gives CASSQWVRGGYSNQPQHF.

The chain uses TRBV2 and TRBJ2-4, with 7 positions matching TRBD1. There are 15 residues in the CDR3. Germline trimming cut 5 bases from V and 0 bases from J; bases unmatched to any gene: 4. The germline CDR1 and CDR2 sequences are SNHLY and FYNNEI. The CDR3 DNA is TGTGCCAGCAGTAAGGGGACAGTAGCCAAAAACATTCAGTACTTC. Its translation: CASSKGTVAKNIQYF.

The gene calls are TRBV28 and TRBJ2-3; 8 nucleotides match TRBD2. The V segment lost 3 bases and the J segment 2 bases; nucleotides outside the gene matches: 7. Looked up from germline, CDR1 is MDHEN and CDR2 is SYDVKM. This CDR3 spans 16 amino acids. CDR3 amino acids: CASSLGVAGYTDTQYF. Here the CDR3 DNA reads TGTGCCAGCAGTTTGGGAGTAGCGGGGTACACAGATACGCAGTATTTT.

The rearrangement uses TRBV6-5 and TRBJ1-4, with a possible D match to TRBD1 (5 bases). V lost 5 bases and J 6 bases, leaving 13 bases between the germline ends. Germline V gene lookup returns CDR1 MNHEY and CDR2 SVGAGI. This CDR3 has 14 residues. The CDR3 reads CASSPGGAYEKLFF. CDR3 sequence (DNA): TGTGCCAGCAGTCCGGGAGGGGCATATGAAAAACTGTTTTTT.

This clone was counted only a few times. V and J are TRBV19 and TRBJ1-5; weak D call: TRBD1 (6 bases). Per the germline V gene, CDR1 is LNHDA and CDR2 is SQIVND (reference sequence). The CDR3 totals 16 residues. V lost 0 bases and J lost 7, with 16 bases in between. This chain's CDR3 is CASSIDINRVDQPQHF. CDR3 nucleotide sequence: TGTGCCAGTAGTATAGACATAAACAGGGTAGACCAGCCCCAGCATTTT.

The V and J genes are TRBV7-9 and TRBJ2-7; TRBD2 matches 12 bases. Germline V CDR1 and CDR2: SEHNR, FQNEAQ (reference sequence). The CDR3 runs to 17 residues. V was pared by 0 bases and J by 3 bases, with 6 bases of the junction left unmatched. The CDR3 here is CASSLATSGGRRYEQYF. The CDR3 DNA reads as TGTGCCAGCAGCTTAGCGACTAGCGGGGGTCGGCGCTACGAGCAGTACTTC. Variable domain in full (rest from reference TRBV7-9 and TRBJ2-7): DTGVSQNPRHKITKRGQNVTFRCDPISEHNRLYWYRQTLGQGPEFLTYFQNEAQLEKSRLLSDRFSAERPKGSFSTLEIQRTEQGDSAMYLCASSLATSGGRRYEQYFGPGTRLTVT.

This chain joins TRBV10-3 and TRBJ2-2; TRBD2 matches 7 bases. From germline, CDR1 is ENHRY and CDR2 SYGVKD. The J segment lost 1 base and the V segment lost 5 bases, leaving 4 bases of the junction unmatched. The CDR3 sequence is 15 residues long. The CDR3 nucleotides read TGTGCCATCAGTCGCCTAGCGGAGAACACCGGGGAGCTGTTTTTT. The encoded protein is CAISRLAENTGELFF.

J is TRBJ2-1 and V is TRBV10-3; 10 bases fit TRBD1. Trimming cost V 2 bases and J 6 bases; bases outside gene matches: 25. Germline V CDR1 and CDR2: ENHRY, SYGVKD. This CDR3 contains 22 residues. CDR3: CAISEPPPGWPGTGDLRNEQFF. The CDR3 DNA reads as TGTGCCATCAGTGAGCCACCCCCGGGTTGGCCCGGGACAGGGGATTTGCGCAATGAGCAGTTCTTC.

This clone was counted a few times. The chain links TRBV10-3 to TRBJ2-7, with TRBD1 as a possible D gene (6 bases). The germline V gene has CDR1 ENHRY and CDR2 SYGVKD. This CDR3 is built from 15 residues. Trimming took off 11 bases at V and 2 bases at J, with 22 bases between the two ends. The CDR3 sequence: CASKRDGTPTYEQYF. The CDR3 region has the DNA TGTGCCTCAAAAAGGGACGGGACACCTACCTACGAGCAGTACTTC.

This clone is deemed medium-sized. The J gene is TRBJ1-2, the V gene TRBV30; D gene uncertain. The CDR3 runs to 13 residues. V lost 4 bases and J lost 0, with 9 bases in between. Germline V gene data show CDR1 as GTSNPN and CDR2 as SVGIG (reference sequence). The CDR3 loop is CAWIGLPNYGYTF. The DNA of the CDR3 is TGTGCCTGGATCGGTTTACCTAACTATGGCTACACCTTC.

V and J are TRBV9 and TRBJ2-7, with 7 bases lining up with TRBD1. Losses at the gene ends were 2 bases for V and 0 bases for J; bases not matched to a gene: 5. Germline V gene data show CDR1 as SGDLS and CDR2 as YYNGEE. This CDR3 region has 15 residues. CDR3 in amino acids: CASSVTGTDSYEQYF. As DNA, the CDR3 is TGTGCCAGCAGCGTCACCGGGACAGACTCCTACGAGCAGTACTTC.

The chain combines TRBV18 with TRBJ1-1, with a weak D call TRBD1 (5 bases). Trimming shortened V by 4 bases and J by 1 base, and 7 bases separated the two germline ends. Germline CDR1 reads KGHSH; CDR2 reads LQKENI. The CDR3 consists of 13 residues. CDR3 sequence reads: CASSRGRNTEAFF. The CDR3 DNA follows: TGTGCCAGCTCACGGGGCAGGAACACTGAAGCTTTCTTT.

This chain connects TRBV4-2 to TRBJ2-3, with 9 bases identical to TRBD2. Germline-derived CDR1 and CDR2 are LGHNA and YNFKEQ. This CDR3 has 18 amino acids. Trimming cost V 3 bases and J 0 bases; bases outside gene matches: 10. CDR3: CASSHLAGGDSSTDTQYF. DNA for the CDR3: TGTGCCAGCAGCCACCTGGCGGGGGGGGATTCTAGCACAGATACGCAGTATTTT.

DNA for the CDR3: TGTGCCAGCAGCCGGTCCCCCCAGGGGGAAGCTTTCTTT. Its protein is CASSRSPQGEAFF. V usage is TRBV14 and J usage is TRBJ1-1; TRBD1 might be the D (6 bases). The CDR3 spans 13 residues. Germline assignment: CDR1 SGHDN and CDR2 FVKESK. Trimming cost V 4 bases and J 8 bases, with 14 bases left between them.